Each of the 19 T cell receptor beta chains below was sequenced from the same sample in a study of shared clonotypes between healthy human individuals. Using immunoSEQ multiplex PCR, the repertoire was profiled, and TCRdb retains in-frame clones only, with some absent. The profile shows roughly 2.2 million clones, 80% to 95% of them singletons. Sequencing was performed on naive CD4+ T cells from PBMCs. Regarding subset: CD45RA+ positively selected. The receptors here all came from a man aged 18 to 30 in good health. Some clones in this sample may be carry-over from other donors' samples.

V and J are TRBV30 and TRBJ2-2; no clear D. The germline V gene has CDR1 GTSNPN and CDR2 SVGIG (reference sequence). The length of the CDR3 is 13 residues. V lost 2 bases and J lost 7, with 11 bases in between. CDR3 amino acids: CAWSYGGIGELFF. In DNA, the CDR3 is TGTGCCTGGAGTTATGGTGGGATCGGGGAGCTGTTTTTT.

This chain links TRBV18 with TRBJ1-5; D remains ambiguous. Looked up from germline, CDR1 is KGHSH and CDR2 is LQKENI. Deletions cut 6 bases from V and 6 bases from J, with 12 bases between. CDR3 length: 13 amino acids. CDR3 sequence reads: CASSSDEGQPQHF. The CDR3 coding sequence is TGTGCCAGCTCCTCAGACGAGGGTCAGCCCCAGCATTTT.

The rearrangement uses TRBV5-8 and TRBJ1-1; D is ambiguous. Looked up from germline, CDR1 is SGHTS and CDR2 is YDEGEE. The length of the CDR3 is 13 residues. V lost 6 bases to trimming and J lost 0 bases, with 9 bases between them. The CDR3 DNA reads TGTGCCAGCACCCTCGGACTGAACACTGAAGCTTTCTTT. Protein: CASTLGLNTEAFF.

Here the CDR3 DNA reads TGCGCCAGCAGCGAAACCTCCGGGACTAGCGCGGAGGAGCAGTTCTTC. It specifies CASSETSGTSAEEQFF. The V and J genes are TRBV5-1 and TRBJ2-1, with 10 bases identical to TRBD2. Trimming at V came to 4 bases and at J to 10 bases, leaving 14 bases not matched to a gene. CDR1 is SGHRS and CDR2 is YFSETQ in the germline V gene. There are 16 residues in the CDR3.

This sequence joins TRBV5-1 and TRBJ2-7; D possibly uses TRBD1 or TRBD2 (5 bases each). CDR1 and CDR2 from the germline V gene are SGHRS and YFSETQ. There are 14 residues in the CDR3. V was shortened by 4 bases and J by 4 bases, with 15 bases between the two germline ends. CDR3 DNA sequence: TGCGCCAGCAGCCGGGACCAATCGAGTTACGAGCAGTACTTC. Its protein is CASSRDQSSYEQYF.

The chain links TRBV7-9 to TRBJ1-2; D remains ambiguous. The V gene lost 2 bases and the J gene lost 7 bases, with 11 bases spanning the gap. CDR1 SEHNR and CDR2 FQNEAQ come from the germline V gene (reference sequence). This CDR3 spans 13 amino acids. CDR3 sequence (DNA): TGTGCCAGCAGCTTATCGGCAGGAACTGGCTACACCTTC. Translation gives CASSLSAGTGYTF. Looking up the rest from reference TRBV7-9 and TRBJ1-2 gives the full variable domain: DTGVSQNPRHKITKRGQNVTFRCDPISEHNRLYWYRQTLGQGPEFLTYFQNEAQLEKSRLLSDRFSAERPKGSFSTLEIQRTEQGDSAMYLCASSLSAGTGYTFGSGTRLTVV.

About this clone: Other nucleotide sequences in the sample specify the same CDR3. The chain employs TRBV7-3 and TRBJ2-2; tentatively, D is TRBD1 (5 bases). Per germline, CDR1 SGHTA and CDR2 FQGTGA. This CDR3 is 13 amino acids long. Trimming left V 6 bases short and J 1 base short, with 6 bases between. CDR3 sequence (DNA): TGTGCCAGCAGTACAGGGAACACCGGGGAGCTGTTTTTT. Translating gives CASSTGNTGELFF.

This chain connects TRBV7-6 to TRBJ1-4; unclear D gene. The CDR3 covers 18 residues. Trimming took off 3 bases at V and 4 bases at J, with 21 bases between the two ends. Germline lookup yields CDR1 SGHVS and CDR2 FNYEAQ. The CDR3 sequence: CASSFLTATLEGNEKLFF. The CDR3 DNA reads TGTGCCAGCAGCTTCCTGACGGCTACACTAGAGGGTAATGAAAAACTGTTTTTT.

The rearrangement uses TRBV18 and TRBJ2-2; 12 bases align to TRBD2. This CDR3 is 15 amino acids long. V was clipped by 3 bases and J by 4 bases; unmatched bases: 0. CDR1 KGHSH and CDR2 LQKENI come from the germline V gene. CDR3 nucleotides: TGTGCCAGCTCACCGGGACTAGCGGGCACCGGGGAGCTGTTTTTT. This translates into CASSPGLAGTGELFF. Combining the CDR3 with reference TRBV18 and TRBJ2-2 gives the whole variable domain NAGVMQNPRHLVRRRGQEARLRCSPMKGHSHVYWYRQLPEEGLKFMVYLQKENIIDESGMPKERFSAEFPKEGPSILRIQQVVRGDSAAYFCASSPGLAGTGELFFGEGSRLTVL.

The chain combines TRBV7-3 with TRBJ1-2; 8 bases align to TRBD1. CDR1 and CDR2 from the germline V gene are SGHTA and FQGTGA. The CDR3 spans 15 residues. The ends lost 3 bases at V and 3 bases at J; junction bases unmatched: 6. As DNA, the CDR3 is TGTGCCAGCAGCTTGGACAGGGTCGGTTACTATGGCTACACCTTC. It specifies CASSLDRVGYYGYTF.

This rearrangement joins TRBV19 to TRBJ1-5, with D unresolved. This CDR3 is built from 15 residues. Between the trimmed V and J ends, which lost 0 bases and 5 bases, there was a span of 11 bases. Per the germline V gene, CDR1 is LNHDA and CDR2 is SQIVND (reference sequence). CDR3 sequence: CASSIDQTEDQPQHF. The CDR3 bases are TGTGCCAGTAGTATAGATCAGACGGAAGATCAGCCCCAGCATTTT. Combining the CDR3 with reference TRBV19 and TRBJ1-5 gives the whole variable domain DGGITQSPKYLFRKEGQNVTLSCEQNLNHDAMYWYRQDPGQGLRLIYYSQIVNDFQKGDIAEGYSVSREKKESFPLTVTSAQKNPTAFYLCASSIDQTEDQPQHFGDGTRLSIL.

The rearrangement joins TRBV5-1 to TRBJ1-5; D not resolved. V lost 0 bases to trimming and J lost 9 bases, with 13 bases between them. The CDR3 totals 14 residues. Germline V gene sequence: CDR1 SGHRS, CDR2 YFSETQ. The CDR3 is CASSLGLGGPPQHF. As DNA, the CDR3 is TGCGCCAGCAGCTTGGGACTGGGCGGTCCGCCCCAGCATTTT.

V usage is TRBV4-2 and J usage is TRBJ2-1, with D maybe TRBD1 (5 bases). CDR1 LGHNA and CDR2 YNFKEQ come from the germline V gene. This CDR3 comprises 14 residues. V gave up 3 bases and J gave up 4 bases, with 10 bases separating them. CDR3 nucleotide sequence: TGTGCCAGCAGCCATTGGGGCGAGTACAATGAGCAGTTCTTC. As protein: CASSHWGEYNEQFF.

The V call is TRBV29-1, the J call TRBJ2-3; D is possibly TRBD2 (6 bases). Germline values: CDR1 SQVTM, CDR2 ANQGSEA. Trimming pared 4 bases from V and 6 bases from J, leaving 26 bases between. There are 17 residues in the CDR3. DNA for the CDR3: TGCAGCGTTGCCCCCTCGTTCGCGGGACTCCCTCCTGATACGCAGTATTTT. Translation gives CSVAPSFAGLPPDTQYF.

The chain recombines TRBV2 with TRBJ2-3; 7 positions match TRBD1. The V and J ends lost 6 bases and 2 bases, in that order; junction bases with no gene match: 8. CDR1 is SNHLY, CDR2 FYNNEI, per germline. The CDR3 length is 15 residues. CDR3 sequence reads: CASRGTDLFTDTQYF. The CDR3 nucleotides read TGTGCCAGCAGGGGGACAGACCTATTCACAGATACGCAGTATTTT. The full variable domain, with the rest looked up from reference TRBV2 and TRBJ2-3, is EPEVTQTPSHQVTQMGQEVILRCVPISNHLYFYWYRQILGQKVEFLVSFYNNEISEKSEIFDDQFSVERPDGSNFTLKIRSTKLEDSAMYFCASRGTDLFTDTQYFGPGTRLTVL.

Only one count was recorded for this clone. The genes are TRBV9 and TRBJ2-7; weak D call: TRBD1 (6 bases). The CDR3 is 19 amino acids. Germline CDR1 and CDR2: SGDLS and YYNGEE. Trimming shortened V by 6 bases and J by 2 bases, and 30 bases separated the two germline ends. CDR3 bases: TGTGCCAGCAACACCGAGGGGGATAAGACAGAACTCCTTCCCTACGAGCAGTACTTC. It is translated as CASNTEGDKTELLPYEQYF.

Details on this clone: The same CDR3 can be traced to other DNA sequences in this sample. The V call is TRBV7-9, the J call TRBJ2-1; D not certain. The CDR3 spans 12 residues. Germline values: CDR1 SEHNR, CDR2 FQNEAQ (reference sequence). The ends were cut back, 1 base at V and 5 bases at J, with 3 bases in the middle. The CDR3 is CASSLVDNEQFF. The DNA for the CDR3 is TGTGCCAGCAGCTTAGTGGACAATGAGCAGTTCTTC.

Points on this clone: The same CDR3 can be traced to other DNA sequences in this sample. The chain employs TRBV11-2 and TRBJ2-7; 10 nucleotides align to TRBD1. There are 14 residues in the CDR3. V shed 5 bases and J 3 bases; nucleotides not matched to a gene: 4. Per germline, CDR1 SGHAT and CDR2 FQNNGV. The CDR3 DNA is TGTGCCAGCAGCCTACGGGACAGGGGCTACGAGCAGTACTTC. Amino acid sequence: CASSLRDRGYEQYF.

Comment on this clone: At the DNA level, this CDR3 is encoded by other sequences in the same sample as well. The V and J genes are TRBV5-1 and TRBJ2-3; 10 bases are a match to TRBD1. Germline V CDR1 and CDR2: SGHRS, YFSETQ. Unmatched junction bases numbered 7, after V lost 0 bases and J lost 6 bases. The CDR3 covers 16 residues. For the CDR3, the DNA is TGCGCCAGCAGCTTGGCGGGACAGGGGAGGACGGATACGCAGTATTTT. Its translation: CASSLAGQGRTDTQYF.